A selection of T cell receptor beta chains follows, all from one sample in a study of post-analysis software for immune sequencing data. TCRdb reprocessed the PCR reads via MiXCR and lists one record per CDR3 protein. The profile covers about 620,000 distinct CDR3 sequences, with 44% appearing a single time and under 2% taken by the ten largest. What was sequenced was blood. These receptors were obtained from a girl aged 5-17 years with multiple sclerosis. CDR3s include the opening cysteine and the closing phenylalanine or tryptophan. Each record gives: clone size, V gene, D gene, J gene, CDR3 DNA, CDR3 protein. D genes are given only for firm matches. Expanded clones get a size class; other rows say once, few or many, or leave the size out.

.	TRBV5-1	.	TRBJ2-1	TGCGCCAGCAGCTTGCTACAGGATCAGCGGAATGAGCAGTTCTTC	CASSLLQDQRNEQFF
.	TRBV20-1	.	TRBJ2-3	TGCAGTGCAGGAGCGCTCGGGACTGACGAGGGGGATACGCAGTATTTT	CSAGALGTDEGDTQYF
.	TRBV6-6	TRBD1	TRBJ2-3	TGTGCCAGCAGTTTCAGGGACAGGCCTAGCACAGATACGCAGTATTTT	CASSFRDRPSTDTQYF
few	TRBV25-1	TRBD1	TRBJ2-1	TGCGCCAGCAGTGACCACAGGGGGACCCTACAGGATGAGCAGTTCTTC	CASSDHRGTLQDEQFF
few	TRBV29-1	TRBD1	TRBJ2-1	TGCAGCGTTCAACAGGGGAATGAGCAGTTCTTC	CSVQQGNEQFF
few	TRBV6-1	.	TRBJ2-6	TGTGCCAGCAGTGAGGTTTCGGGGGCCAACGTCCTGACTTTC	CASSEVSGANVLTF
many	TRBV12-3/TRBV12-4	TRBD1	TRBJ2-7	TGTGCCAGCAGCCGACAGGGCTACGAGCAGTACTTC	CASSRQGYEQYF
.	TRBV7-2	TRBD2	TRBJ2-1	TGTGCCAGCAGCTTATGGGGCGGGAGGGCGTTCTTC	CASSLWGGRAFF
.	TRBV29-1	.	TRBJ1-2	TGCACCGTTAACAAGGGACACGGCTACACCTTC	CTVNKGHGYTF
.	TRBV6-6	.	TRBJ2-7	TGTGCCAGCAGATCCGATACTAAGGGCTACGAGCAGTACTTC	CASRSDTKGYEQYF
few	TRBV10-3	TRBD1	TRBJ1-5	TGTGCCACCGGAATGACAGGGCTAATTGATCAGCCCCAGCATTTT	CATGMTGLIDQPQHF
once	TRBV3-1	.	TRBJ1-1	TGTGCCAGCAGCCCCCACCCAAGCTCTTACACTGAAGCTTTCTTT	CASSPHPSSYTEAFF
few	TRBV9	TRBD1	TRBJ1-2	TGTGCCAGCAGCCGAGGACAGGTCGACGCCTATGGCTACACCTTC	CASSRGQVDAYGYTF
.	TRBV12-3/TRBV12-4	.	TRBJ1-2	TGTGCCAGCAGTTTTAGTCCCCTTTACGGCTACACCTTC	CASSFSPLYGYTF
few	TRBV7-9	TRBD1	TRBJ2-1	TGTGCCAGCAGCTTGGACAGGGGCAATTACAATGAGCAGTTCTTC	CASSLDRGNYNEQFF
.	TRBV12-3/TRBV12-4	TRBD2	TRBJ2-7	TGTGCCAGCAGTCCTGGGTCAGCGGGAGGGCCGTACGAGCAGTACTTC	CASSPGSAGGPYEQYF
.	TRBV5-1	.	TRBJ2-7	TGCGCCAGCAGCTTATACGGGGGCCTCTACGAGCAGTACTTC	CASSLYGGLYEQYF
.	TRBV11-3	TRBD2	TRBJ2-7	TGTGCCAGCAGCTCGCTATCGAGACTAGCGGCCTACGAGCAGTACTTC	CASSSLSRLAAYEQYF
.	TRBV7-9	TRBD2	TRBJ2-1	TGTGCCAGCAGCTTGAAAGGAGGAACTAGCGGTTTCGATGAGCAGTTCTTC	CASSLKGGTSGFDEQFF
.	TRBV9	TRBD2	TRBJ2-1	TGTGCCAGCAGCGTAGGACTAGCGGGAGTGGATGAGCAGTTCTTC	CASSVGLAGVDEQFF
.	TRBV20-1	.	TRBJ2-1	TGCAGTGCTTATTGTGAGTCGTACTACAATGAGCAGTTCTTC	CSAYCESYYNEQFF
.	TRBV6-4	TRBD2	TRBJ2-3	TGTGCCAGCAGTCCCGTAGCGGGAGGGGACACAGATACGCAGTATTTT	CASSPVAGGDTDTQYF
once	TRBV12-3/TRBV12-4	TRBD1	TRBJ1-1	TGTGCCAGCAGTCCCGGGACAGGGGGGTTTATGAACACTGAAGCTTTCTTT	CASSPGTGGFMNTEAFF
.	TRBV29-1	.	TRBJ2-3	TGCAGCGTTGAATGGGCCAGGGAGACAGATACGCAGTATTTT	CSVEWARETDTQYF
.	TRBV19	.	TRBJ2-1	TGTGCCAGTAGTATAGATCAGGGTAGCGGTTACAATGAGCAGTTCTTC	CASSIDQGSGYNEQFF
.	TRBV5-1	TRBD1	TRBJ1-4	TGCGCCAGCAGCTCGACAGGGAGGACAGCTAATGAAAAACTGTTTTTT	CASSSTGRTANEKLFF
.	TRBV25-1	TRBD1	TRBJ1-5	TGTGCCAGCAGTTGGGACAGGGGGTACGATCAGCCCCAGCATTTT	CASSWDRGYDQPQHF
.	TRBV27	.	TRBJ2-7	TGTGCCAGCGGCGGGGAAAGCTCCTACGAGCAGTACTTC	CASGGESSYEQYF
few	TRBV20-1	TRBD1	TRBJ2-5	TGCAGTGCTGGGTTAGGGACAGGACTCGTGACCCAGTACTTC	CSAGLGTGLVTQYF
few	TRBV29-1	TRBD1	TRBJ1-1	TGCAGCGTGAGACAGGGGGCAGGAGTCACTGAAGCTTTCTTT	CSVRQGAGVTEAFF
.	TRBV6-4	TRBD1	TRBJ2-3	TGTGCCAGCAGTGCGACAGGGTTAAGAGATACGCAGTATTTT	CASSATGLRDTQYF
.	TRBV10-3	TRBD1	TRBJ2-7	TGTGCCTCCCAACAGGGGACCTACGAGCAGTACTTC	CASQQGTYEQYF
few	TRBV10-3	.	TRBJ2-7	TGTGCCATCAGTGAAGGCGGACGCTCCTACGAGCAGTACTTC	CAISEGGRSYEQYF